This entry is about one TCR beta chain. The CDR3 sequence is 15 residues long. Germline CDR1 is MDHEN and CDR2 is SYDVKM. J gave up 4 bases and V 6 bases, and 10 bases lay outside the gene matches. This record comes from a study of cytomegalovirus exposure and HLA in healthy donors. This PCR relied on a set of 60 Vbeta primers and 13 Jbeta primers. Under the authors' procedure: In a later analysis, tens of millions of unique TCR beta chains included roughly 11 million shared by two or more donors. Libraries were prepared by immunoSEQ multiplex PCR; TCRdb keeps only in-frame clonotypes and omits some of them. V and J calls plus clone size are reproduced from that table; the DNA served to infer D and trimming. The sample holds roughly 100,000 clones, 10% seen once.

Sequenced: PBMCs. This receptor was identified in a man in his forties or fifties in good health and CMV-seropositive. J is TRBJ1-2 and V is TRBV28, with 8 bases lining up with TRBD1. In DNA form, the CDR3 reads TGTGCCAGCAGGGGTGGGACAGGCGAAAGCTATGGCTACACCTTC. Translating gives CASRGGTGESYGYTF.